The 8 T cell receptor beta chains listed next were all sequenced from one sample in a study of cytomegalovirus exposure and HLA in healthy donors. PCR employed 60 Vbeta and 13 Jbeta primers. Data came from immunoSEQ multiplex PCR; TCRdb stores just in-frame clones and leaves some out. The sample lists 150,000 to 200,000 clones, 62% occurring once. The source material was PBMCs. These receptors were obtained from a man in his forties or fifties in good health and CMV-seronegative.

The chain links TRBV5-4 to TRBJ2-5; 12 positions match TRBD2. J lost 0 bases, V lost 4 bases, and 4 bases had no gene match. Looked up from germline, CDR1 is SGHNT and CDR2 is YYREEE (reference sequence). The CDR3 sequence is 16 residues long. CDR3 nucleotides: TGTGCCAGCAGCAGACTAGCGGGGGCGTACCAAGAGACCCAGTACTTC. Translating it yields CASSRLAGAYQETQYF.

The chain combines TRBV4-1 with TRBJ2-7; D perhaps matches TRBD2 (5 bases). Trimming took off 0 bases at V and 1 base at J, with 7 bases between the two ends. CDR3 length equals 14 residues. Germline lookup yields CDR1 MGHRA and CDR2 YSYEKL. The CDR3 here is CASSQERESYEQYF. The CDR3 nucleotides read TGCGCCAGCAGCCAAGAGAGGGAATCCTACGAGCAGTACTTC.

J is TRBJ2-3 and V is TRBV6-1; 13 bases are a match to TRBD2. From germline, CDR1 is MNHNS and CDR2 SASEGT. The junction had 5 bases not matched to a gene; V was cut back by 6 bases and J by 8 bases. The CDR3 contains 14 residues. CDR3 coding DNA: TGTGCCAGCAGGACTAGCGGGGGGCCCGGTACGCAGTATTTT. This encodes CASRTSGGPGTQYF.

Turning to this clone: Its ends do not fully match the called genes, so a read error is possible. V usage is TRBV7-9 and J usage is TRBJ2-2, with TRBD1 matching over 7 bases. The CDR3 has 14 amino acids. Germline-derived CDR1 and CDR2 are SEHNR and FQNEAQ (reference sequence). The DNA of the CDR3 is TGTTCCAGCAGCCTGCGACAGGGAACCGGGGAGCTGTTTTTT. Its protein is CSSSLRQGTGELFF.

This clone was detected only a few times. The rearrangement uses TRBV18 and TRBJ2-7; TRBD1 matches 7 bases. The CDR3 covers 14 residues. Germline trimming cut 3 bases from V and 2 bases from J; bases unmatched to any gene: 4. Germline assignment: CDR1 KGHSH and CDR2 LQKENI. CDR3 bases: TGTGCCAGCTCACCGACAGGGCGCCCCTACGAGCAGTACTTC. It yields the protein CASSPTGRPYEQYF.

This clone was counted a few times. The chain carries TRBV2 and TRBJ2-3; tentative D call: TRBD1 (6 bases). The V gene's germline CDR1 is SNHLY and CDR2 FYNNEI. This CDR3 contains 13 residues. Between the trimmed V and J ends, which lost 8 bases and 2 bases, there was a span of 11 bases. The CDR3 loop reads CASEGHDTDTQYF. The CDR3 bases are TGTGCCAGCGAGGGACACGACACAGATACGCAGTATTTT.

In nucleotides, the CDR3 is TGTGCCAGCAGCCAAGCTGGGACAGGGAATCGCGGTGGCTACACCTTC. It yields the protein CASSQAGTGNRGGYTF. The chain uses TRBV14 and TRBJ1-2; TRBD1 agrees at 9 bases. This CDR3 region has 16 residues. V was pared by 1 base and J by 7 bases, with 10 bases of the junction left unmatched. Germline-derived CDR1 and CDR2 are SGHDN and FVKESK.

This chain connects TRBV19 to TRBJ2-2, with D tentatively TRBD2 (6 bases). The CDR3 spans 15 residues. Germline values: CDR1 LNHDA, CDR2 SQIVND (reference sequence). V was cut by 4 bases and J by 5 bases, with 14 bases left in between. This CDR3 reads CASSTPGVGTGELFF. As DNA, the CDR3 is TGTGCCAGTAGTACTCCGGGGGTCGGAACCGGGGAGCTGTTTTTT.